This TCR beta chain was captured by sequencing in a study of T cells in Graves' hyperthyroidism and ophthalmopathy. Study results and limitations: Most thyroid clonotypes expanded above 0.001 were also detected in blood.

RNA transcripts yielded amplified TCR beta CDR3 regions. When the TCR CDR3 underwent first-round RT-PCR, the HTBI primer set was used. One entry per CDR3 protein, called by TCRdb with MiXCR from the multiplex PCR reads. Found here are about half a million distinct CDR3 sequences, roughly 20% of them singletons; the top ten hold around 27%. Germline V gene lookup returns CDR1 LNHDA and CDR2 SQIVND (reference sequence). CDR3 size: 14 residues. V lost 6 bases, J lost 4 bases, and 15 bases lay in between. Diagnosis of hyperthyroidism was new in patients aged 18 to 65, and its duration was under 2 months. The study left out patients who had uncontrolled infection, other autoimmune disease, pregnancy or lactation. This clonotype was found many times. Its antigen is undetermined.

V usage is TRBV19 and J usage is TRBJ1-1, with D possibly matching TRBD1 (5 bases). This TCR was recovered from a man aged 18 to 29 with Graves' hyperthyroidism. The sample was blood. The CDR3 sequence is CASSPGEGTTEAFF. CDR3 nucleotides: TGTGCCAGTAGCCCGGGGGAGGGAACCACTGAAGCTTTCTTT.